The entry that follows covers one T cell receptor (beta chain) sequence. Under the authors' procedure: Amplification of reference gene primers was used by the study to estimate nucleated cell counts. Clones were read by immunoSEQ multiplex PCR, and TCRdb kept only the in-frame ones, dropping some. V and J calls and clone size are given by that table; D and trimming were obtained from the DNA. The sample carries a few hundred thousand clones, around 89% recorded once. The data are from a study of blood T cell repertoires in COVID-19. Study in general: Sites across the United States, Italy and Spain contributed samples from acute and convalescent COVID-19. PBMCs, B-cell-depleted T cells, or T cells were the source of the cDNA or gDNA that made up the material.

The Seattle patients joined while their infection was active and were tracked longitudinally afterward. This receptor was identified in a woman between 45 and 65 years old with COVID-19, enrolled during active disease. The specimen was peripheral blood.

The CDR3 DNA reads as TGTGCCAGCAGCTTATCCACCGGCGGGAGGGTTACGCAGTATTTT. Its protein is CASSLSTGGRVTQYF. The rearrangement links TRBV11-3 to TRBJ2-3; 9 bases are a match to TRBD2. Trimming removed 2 bases from V and 8 bases from J; junction bases left unmatched: 8. CDR1 is SGHNT and CDR2 is YENEEA in the germline V gene. The CDR3 loop spans 15 amino acids.